The clone carrying this T cell receptor beta chain was counted a few times. Germline assignment: CDR1 LNHDA and CDR2 SQIVND (reference sequence). CDR3 length equals 19 residues. The V end was cut by 7 bases, the J end by 4 bases, with 26 bases between. Under the authors' procedure: How many nucleated cells were present was estimated from reference gene primer amplification. Sequenced by immunoSEQ multiplex PCR; TCRdb stores in-frame clones only, minus some. V, J and clone size are taken as reported in that table, and D and trimming were inferred from the DNA itself. The table shows about 120,000 clones, with 81% occurring only once. The data are from a study of blood T cell repertoires in COVID-19. Study overall: Italy, Spain and the United States were the sources of the convalescent and acute COVID-19 samples. T cells, B-cell-depleted T cells, or PBMCs provided the cDNA or gDNA that served as material.

Sequenced: peripheral blood. The chain combines TRBV19 with TRBJ2-6, with a tentative D call TRBD1 (6 bases). The sequence derives from a man aged 50-60 years with acute or convalescent COVID-19. CDR3 loop: CASTSMGAQVLRGANVLTF. The CDR3 DNA sequence: TGTGCCAGTACCTCCATGGGGGCGCAGGTCTTGAGGGGGGCCAACGTCCTGACTTTC.